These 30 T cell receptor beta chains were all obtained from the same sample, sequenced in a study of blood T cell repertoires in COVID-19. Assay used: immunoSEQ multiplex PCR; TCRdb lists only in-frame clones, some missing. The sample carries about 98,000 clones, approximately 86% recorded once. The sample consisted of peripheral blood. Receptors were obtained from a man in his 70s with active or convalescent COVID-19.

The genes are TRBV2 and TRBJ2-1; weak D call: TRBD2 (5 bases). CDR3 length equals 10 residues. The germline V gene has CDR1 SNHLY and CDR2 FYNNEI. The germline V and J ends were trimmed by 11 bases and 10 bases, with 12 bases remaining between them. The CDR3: CAAGGREQFF. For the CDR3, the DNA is TGTGCCGCCGGAGGAAGAGAGCAGTTCTTC.

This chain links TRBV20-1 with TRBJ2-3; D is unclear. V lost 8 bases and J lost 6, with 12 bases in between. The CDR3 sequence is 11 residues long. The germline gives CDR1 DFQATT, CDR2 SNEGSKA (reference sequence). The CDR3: CSSRFIDTQYF. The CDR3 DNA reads TGCAGTTCGAGGTTTATTGATACGCAGTATTTT.

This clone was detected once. The DNA of the CDR3 is TGTGCCAGTAGTATATCGGACAGGGTGGGGACCCAGTACTTC. Encoded protein: CASSISDRVGTQYF. The rearrangement joins TRBV19 to TRBJ2-5; 8 bases are shared with TRBD1. V shed 2 bases, J shed 7 bases, and the junction held 6 bases outside the gene matches. Germline V gene data show CDR1 as LNHDA and CDR2 as SQIVND (reference sequence). CDR3 length: 14 residues.

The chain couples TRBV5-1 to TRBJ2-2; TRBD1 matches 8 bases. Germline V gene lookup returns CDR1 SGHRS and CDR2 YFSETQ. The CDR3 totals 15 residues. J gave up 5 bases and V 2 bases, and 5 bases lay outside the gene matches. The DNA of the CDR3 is TGCGCCAGCAGCTTCCAGGGGGCAGGAACCGGGGAGCTGTTTTTT. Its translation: CASSFQGAGTGELFF.

The DNA for the CDR3 is TGTGCCAGCTATCCGAGGGACAGGGTTGTTCAGCCCCAGCATTTT. This encodes CASYPRDRVVQPQHF. V and J are TRBV18 and TRBJ1-5; 9 bases line up with TRBD1. The germline V gene has CDR1 KGHSH and CDR2 LQKENI. The CDR3 covers 15 residues. V lost 7 bases to trimming and J lost 6 bases; unmatched junction nucleotides: 10.

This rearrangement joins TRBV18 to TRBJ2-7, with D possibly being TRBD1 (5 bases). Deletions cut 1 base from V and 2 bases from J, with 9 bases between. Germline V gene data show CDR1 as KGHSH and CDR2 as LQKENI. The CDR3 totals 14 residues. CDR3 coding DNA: TGTGCCAGCTCACCACTCCAGGGTCCCTACGAGCAGTACTTC. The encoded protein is CASSPLQGPYEQYF.

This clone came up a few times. CDR3 DNA: TGTGCCATCAGTGCGAACGGACAGAACACTGAAGCTTTCTTT. Its protein is CAISANGQNTEAFF. The chain couples TRBV10-3 to TRBJ1-1; TRBD1 might be the D (5 bases). V lost 4 bases and J lost 1, with 10 bases in between. Looked up from germline, CDR1 is ENHRY and CDR2 is SYGVKD. The CDR3 spans 14 residues.

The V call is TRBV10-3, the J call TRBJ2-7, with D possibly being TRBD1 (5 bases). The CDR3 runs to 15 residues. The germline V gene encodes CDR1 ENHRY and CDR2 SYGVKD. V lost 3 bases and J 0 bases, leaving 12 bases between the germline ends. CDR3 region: CAISDPNRSSYEQYF. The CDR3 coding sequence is TGTGCCATCAGTGACCCCAACAGGTCCTCCTACGAGCAGTACTTC.

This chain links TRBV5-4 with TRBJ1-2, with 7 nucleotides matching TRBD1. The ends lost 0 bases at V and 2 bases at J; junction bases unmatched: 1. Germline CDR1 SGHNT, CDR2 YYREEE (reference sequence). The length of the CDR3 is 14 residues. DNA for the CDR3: TGTGCCAGCAGCTTGGAACAGGGGAACTATGGCTACACCTTC. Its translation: CASSLEQGNYGYTF.

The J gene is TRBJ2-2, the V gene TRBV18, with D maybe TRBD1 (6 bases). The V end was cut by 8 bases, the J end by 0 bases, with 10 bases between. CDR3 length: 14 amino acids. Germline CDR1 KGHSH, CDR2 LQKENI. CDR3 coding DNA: TGTGCCAGCGCCGGACAGACGAACACCGGGGAGCTGTTTTTT. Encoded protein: CASAGQTNTGELFF.

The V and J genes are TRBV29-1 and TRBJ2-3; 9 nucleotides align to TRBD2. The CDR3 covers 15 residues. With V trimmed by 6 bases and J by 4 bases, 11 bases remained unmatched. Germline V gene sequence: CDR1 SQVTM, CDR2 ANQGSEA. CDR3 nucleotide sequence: TGCAGCGTGACTCCTGCGGGGGGGCGGGCAGATACGCAGTATTTT. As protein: CSVTPAGGRADTQYF.

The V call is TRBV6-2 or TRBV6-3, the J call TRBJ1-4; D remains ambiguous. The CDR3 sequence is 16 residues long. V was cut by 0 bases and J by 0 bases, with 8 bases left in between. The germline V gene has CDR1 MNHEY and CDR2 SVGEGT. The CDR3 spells CASSYSTRATNEKLFF. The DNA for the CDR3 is TGTGCCAGCAGTTACTCTACCCGAGCAACTAATGAAAAACTGTTTTTT.

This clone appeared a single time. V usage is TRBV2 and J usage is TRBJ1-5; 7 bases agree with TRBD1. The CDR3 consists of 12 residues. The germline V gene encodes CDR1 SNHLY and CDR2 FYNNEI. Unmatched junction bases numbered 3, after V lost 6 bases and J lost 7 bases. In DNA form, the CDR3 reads TGTGCCAGCAGCAGGGACAGCCAGCCCCAGCATTTT. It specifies CASSRDSQPQHF.

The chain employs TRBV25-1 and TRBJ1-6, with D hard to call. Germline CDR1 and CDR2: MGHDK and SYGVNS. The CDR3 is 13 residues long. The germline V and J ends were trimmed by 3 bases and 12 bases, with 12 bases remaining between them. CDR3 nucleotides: TGTGCCAGCAGTGATGAGATCCGGAGACCCCTCCACTTT. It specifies CASSDEIRRPLHF.

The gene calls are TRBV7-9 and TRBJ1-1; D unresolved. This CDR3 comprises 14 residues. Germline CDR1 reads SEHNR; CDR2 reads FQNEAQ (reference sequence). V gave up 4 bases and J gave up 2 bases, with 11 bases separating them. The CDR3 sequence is CASSSGSANTEAFF. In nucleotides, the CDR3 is TGTGCCAGCAGCTCCGGGTCGGCTAACACTGAAGCTTTCTTT.

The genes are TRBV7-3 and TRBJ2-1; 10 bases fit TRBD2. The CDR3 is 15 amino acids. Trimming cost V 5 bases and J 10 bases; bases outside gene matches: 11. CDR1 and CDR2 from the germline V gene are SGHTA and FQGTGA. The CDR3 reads CASSTRSGGVEEQFF. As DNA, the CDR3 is TGTGCCAGCAGCACCAGAAGCGGGGGGGTTGAGGAGCAGTTCTTC.

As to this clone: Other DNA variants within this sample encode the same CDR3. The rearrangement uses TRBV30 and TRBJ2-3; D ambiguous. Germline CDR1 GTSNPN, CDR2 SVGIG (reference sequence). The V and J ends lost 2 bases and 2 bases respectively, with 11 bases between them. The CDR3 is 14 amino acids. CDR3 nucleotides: TGTGCCTGGAGTCGAGGCCTGGCCACAGATACGCAGTATTTT. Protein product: CAWSRGLATDTQYF. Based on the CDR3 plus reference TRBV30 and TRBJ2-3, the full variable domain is SQTIHQWPATLVQPVGSPLSLECTVEGTSNPNLYWYRQAAGRGLQLLFYSVGIGQISSEVPQNLSASRPQDRQFILSSKKLLLSDSGFYLCAWSRGLATDTQYFGPGTRLTVL.

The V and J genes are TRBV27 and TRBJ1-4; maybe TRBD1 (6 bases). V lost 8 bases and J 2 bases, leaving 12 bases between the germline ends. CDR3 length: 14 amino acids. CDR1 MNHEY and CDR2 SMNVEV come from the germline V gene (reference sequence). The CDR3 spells CASGRGATNEKLFF. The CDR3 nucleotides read TGTGCCAGCGGGCGGGGGGCGACTAATGAAAAACTGTTTTTT.

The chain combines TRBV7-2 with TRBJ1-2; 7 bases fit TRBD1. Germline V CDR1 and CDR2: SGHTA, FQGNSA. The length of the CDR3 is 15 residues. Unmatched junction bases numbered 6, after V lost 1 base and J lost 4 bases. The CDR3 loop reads CASSLEQGRFYGYTF. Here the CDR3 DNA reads TGTGCCAGCAGCTTAGAACAGGGGCGGTTCTATGGCTACACCTTC.

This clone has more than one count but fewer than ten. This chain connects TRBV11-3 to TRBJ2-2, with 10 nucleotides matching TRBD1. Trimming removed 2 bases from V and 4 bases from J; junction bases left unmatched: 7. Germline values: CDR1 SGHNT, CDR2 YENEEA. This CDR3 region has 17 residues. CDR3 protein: CASSLPRDRGGTGELFF. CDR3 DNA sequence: TGTGCCAGCAGCTTACCCCGGGACAGGGGAGGCACCGGGGAGCTGTTTTTT.

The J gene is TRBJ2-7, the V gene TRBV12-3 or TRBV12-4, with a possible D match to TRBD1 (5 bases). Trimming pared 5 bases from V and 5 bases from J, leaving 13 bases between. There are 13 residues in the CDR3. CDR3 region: CASSALQANEQYF. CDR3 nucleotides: TGTGCCAGCAGTGCCCTACAGGCGAACGAGCAGTACTTC.

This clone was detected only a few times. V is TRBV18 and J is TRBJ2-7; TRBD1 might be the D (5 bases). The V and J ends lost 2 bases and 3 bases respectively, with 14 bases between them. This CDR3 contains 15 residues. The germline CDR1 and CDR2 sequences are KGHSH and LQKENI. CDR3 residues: CASSPASRADYEQYF. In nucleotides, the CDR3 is TGTGCCAGCTCACCAGCCTCCAGGGCAGACTACGAGCAGTACTTC.

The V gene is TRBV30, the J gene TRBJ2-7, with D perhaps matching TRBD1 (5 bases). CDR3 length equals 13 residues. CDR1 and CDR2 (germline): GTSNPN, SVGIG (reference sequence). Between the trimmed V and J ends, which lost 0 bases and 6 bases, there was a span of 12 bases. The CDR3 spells CAWSVLGVGEQYF. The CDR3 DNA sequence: TGTGCCTGGAGTGTGTTAGGGGTAGGCGAGCAGTACTTC.

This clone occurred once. CDR3 loop: CASSSRLEGATGELFF. Written as DNA, the CDR3 is TGTGCCAGCAGCTCCCGACTTGAAGGGGCTACCGGGGAGCTGTTTTTT. The rearrangement uses TRBV5-4 and TRBJ2-2; D is perhaps TRBD1 (5 bases). The CDR3 runs 16 residues. Trimming took 3 bases from V and 5 from J, leaving 17 bases between them. CDR1 is SGHNT, CDR2 YYREEE, per germline (reference sequence).

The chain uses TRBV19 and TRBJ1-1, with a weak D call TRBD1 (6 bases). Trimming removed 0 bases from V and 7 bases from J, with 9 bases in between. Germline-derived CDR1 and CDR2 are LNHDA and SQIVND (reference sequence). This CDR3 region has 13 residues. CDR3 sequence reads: CASSIENRVEAFF. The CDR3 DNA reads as TGTGCCAGTAGTATAGAAAACAGGGTTGAAGCTTTCTTT.

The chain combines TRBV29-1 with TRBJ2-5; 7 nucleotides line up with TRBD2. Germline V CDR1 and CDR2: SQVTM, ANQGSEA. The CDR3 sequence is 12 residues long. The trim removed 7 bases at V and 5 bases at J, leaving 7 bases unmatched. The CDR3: CSGLLGGETQYF. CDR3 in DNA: TGCAGCGGACTTTTGGGGGGGGAGACCCAGTACTTC.

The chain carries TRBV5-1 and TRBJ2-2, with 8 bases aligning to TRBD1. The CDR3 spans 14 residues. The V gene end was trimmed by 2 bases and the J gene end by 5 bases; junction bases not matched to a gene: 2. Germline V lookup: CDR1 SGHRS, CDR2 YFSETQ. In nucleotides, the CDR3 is TGCGCCAGCAGCTTAACAGGGGGGACCGGGGAGCTGTTTTTT. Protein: CASSLTGGTGELFF.

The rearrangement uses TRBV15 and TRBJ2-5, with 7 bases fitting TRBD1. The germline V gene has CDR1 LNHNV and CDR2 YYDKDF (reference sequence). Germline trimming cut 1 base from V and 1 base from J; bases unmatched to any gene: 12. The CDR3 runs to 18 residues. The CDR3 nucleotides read TGTGCCACCAGCAGAGCCCGGGGACAGCACAGGCCCCAAGAGACCCAGTACTTC. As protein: CATSRARGQHRPQETQYF.

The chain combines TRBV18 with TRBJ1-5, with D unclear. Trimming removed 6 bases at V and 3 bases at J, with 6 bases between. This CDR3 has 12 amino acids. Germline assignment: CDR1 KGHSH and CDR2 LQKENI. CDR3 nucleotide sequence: TGTGCCAGCTCCACAGCCAATCAGCCCCAGCATTTT. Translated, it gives CASSTANQPQHF.

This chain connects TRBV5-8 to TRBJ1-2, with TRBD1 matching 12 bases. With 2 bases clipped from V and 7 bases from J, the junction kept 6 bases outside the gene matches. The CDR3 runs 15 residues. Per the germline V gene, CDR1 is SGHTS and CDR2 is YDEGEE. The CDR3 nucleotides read TGTGCCAGCAGCTTCCCGGGACAGGGGGCGCGTGGCTACACCTTC. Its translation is CASSFPGQGARGYTF.